This paragraph reports one T cell receptor (beta chain). Which antigen it targets is not known. Within one base of it there is no much larger clone, and no base qualities were kept. These data are taken from a study of cytomegalovirus exposure and HLA in healthy donors (dated by TCRdb to about 2017). Looking at the study overall: According to an earlier analysis of several hundred of the donors, about 179 million T cells yielded 90 million to 140 million unique TCR beta sequences and around 300 Gb of sequence data. Around 330 gigabases of sequencing data and 70 million to 100 million unique TCR sequences made up an early release that covered some 640 HLA-typed donors. Of the roughly 400 genotyped donors, 81% were placed in the genetic ancestry cluster associated with self-reported Caucasian donors. The aim of the study was to test whether cataloging public T cell receptors could identify signatures of past pathogen exposure. The study used immunosequencing to profile the T cell repertoires of under 700 subjects and linked those repertoires to cytomegalovirus serostatus. A separate validation cohort of roughly 120 different subjects was used in addition to the roughly 620-subject first cohort. The study combined high-throughput TCR immunosequencing, statistical association of individual TCRs with disease status, and machine learning to predict cytomegalovirus infection status. A later analysis re-analyzed previously published TCR beta repertoires from roughly 690 donors and added high-resolution HLA genotyping to study TCR occurrence patterns. The later analysis used no new phenotypic data to find candidate immune exposures, relying instead on TCR beta sequences and their occurrence across donors. An earlier analysis of approximately 630 of the donors applied high-throughput TCR beta sequencing to assess whether each TCR beta V gene segment acted as functional or pseudogenic. Donor age, sex, ethnicity and CMV serostatus were compiled alongside the repertoire data. A later genetic analysis used genome-wide SNP genotypes for about 60% of the 666 donors, treating that subset as a discovery cohort. All discovery cohort repertoires had been generated on a single sequencing platform. Class I and class II HLA loci were covered by the typing at four-digit resolution. The number of typed donors differed by locus: about 620-640 for A, B, C, DRB1 and DQB1; 500 to 550 for DQA1; around 580 for DPA1; and 450 to 480 for DPB1. Because of strong linkage in the cohort, five DR-DQ haplotypes were treated as single units for association and clustering. On average, roughly 250,000 unique TCR beta nucleotide sequences were sequenced per donor among some 420 genotyped donors of the cohort, with roughly a sixth of those sequences being non-productive. What the research found in general, with its limitations: In an earlier analysis of approximately 590 of the donors, most TCR beta V segments were observed in productive rearrangements about 87% or about 30% of the time, broadly matching IMGT annotations. According to a later genetic analysis, donors in an Asian-associated ancestry cluster had fewer N-insertions in productive TCRs than the roughly 700-donor mean. Fewer than 20 rarely observed V segments, including chromosome 9 orphons, were excluded from the earlier analysis of about 610 of the donors because counts were too low. A later analysis found that TCR association rates varied across HLA loci, with DRB1 alleles showing the most associated TCRs and HLA-C alleles the fewest. While some public TCRs were present in many individuals, most TCR sequences turned up only very rarely across donors. A later genetic analysis associated a missense DCLRE1C variant with V-gene and J-gene trimming of TCR beta chains, and an independent cohort replicated the association. In both the original and validation cohorts, the classifier was reported to diagnose cytomegalovirus status with high specificity and sensitivity. A group of highly shared sequence variants was considered likely to be a technical artifact of the sequencing pipeline. Roughly uniform sequencing depth across donors was assumed in presence/absence analyses, although this assumption may not hold. At a false discovery rate of 0.05, a later analysis linked 16,951 TCR beta sequences to specific HLA alleles. In vitro tests confirmed that a few of the cytomegalovirus-associated TCR beta chains recognize cytomegalovirus antigens. A total of roughly 160 TCR beta chains were listed by the study as associated with cytomegalovirus. Linkage disequilibrium might explain the correlated functional status among segregating V segments, but an unknown experimental factor could not be excluded. The only immune exposure information available for the cohort was CMV serostatus. Compared with equally common non-associated chains, HLA-associated TCR beta chains in a later analysis were more clonally expanded and had lower generation probabilities. The authors suggested that the approach could potentially be generalized to other disease states and immunological phenotypes. Because HLA typing was unavailable for some donors at each locus, only the typed subset was used in association tests. A further reported finding was that TCR beta sequences accurately predicted the HLA-A and HLA-B alleles for most subjects in the first cohort. Most CMV-associated TCR beta chains appeared to be HLA-restricted in a later analysis, and the HLA associations seemed to be driven largely by CMV exposure. When HLA alleles, especially DR and DQ, strongly co-occurred, attributing TCR associations to individual alleles was difficult. A later analysis reported that several top co-occurrence clusters appeared linked to parvovirus B19, influenza, CMV and Epstein-Barr virus. Only TCR beta chains were sequenced in this cohort, and the absence of alpha or paired-chain data limited detectable features.

The cohort was made up of hundreds of healthy bone marrow donors. At the time of sampling, all cohort members were nominally healthy, though unrecorded immune exposures were likely present. The donor was CMV seronegative and belonged to the group of over 300 seronegative cohort members. A peripheral blood sample was collected from each donor, and TCR beta sequencing was performed on peripheral blood mononuclear cells. Genomic DNA was extracted from the blood cell samples with the Qiagen DNeasy Blood Extraction Kit. Libraries were made using the immunoSEQ multiplex PCR assay. For the multiplex PCR, a mixture combining 60 forward primers for TCR Vbeta segments and 13 reverse primers for TCR Jbeta segments was used. Amplification of the CDR3 region of rearranged TCR beta genes was performed with a multiplex PCR assay on genomic DNA. The Illumina HiSeq System was used to sequence the amplified TCR beta libraries as 87-base-pair reads. The authors' pipeline ran thus. A later analysis counted about 80 million unique TCR beta chains across the 670 or so repertoires, and 10 million to 12 million of these chains were shared by at least two donors. Raw reads were error-corrected and collapsed into unique sequences by a nearest-neighbor algorithm in which closely related sequences were merged to remove PCR and sequencing errors. CDR3 sequences were aligned to IMGT reference sequences to assign V, D and J gene segments. For a sequence to be retained, a match of at least six nucleotides to both a V gene segment and a J gene segment was required. Rearrangements were classified as productive when the CDR3 lacked stop codons and remained in frame with V and J, and all other rearrangements were classified as non-productive. Following IMGT convention, CDR3 was defined as the stretch from the second conserved V-encoded cysteine up to the conserved J-encoded phenylalanine. The earlier analysis of about 610 of the donors excluded sequences that lacked an unambiguous match to a single V gene segment. An earlier analysis of several hundred of the donors called V segments functional above 56.7% productive rearrangements and segregating when the between-donor standard deviation exceeded 5%. A statistical classification framework was built to diagnose cytomegalovirus status from the catalog of TCR beta chain sequences. V and J gene assignment, in a later analysis, came from comparing TCR nucleotide sequences with IMGT/GENE-DB human TR gene sequences. The TCRdist pipeline was used in a later analysis to assign CDR3 sequences and most-parsimonious VDJ recombination scenarios. In a later analysis, each TCR beta chain was defined by its CDR3 amino acid sequence together with its V-gene family, and reads lacking a unique V-gene family were excluded. In a later analysis, 450 to 600 highly shared, low-generation-probability nucleotide sequences were removed to address suspected cross-contamination and a sequencing artifact. In a later analysis, a clonal expansion index for each public chain was calculated from normalized within-repertoire ranks of inferred template counts. Generation probabilities in a later analysis came from a VDJ recombination model fitted to out-of-frame rearrangements, and those results were checked against IGoR. In a later analysis, TCR-TCR, TCR-HLA and TCR-CMV co-occurrence was scored with hypergeometric tests, and a repertoire-size bias correction was applied to TCR pairs. False discovery rates were estimated in a later analysis by permuting HLA or CMV assignments 20 times. A later analysis grouped co-occurring TCRs with DBSCAN, adding TCRdist sequence similarity when clustering within HLA-allele-positive subsets. Repertoires with fewer than 30,000 or more than 120,000 public chains, plus five repertoires with anomalous nucleotide sharing, were excluded from co-occurrence clustering. Sourced from immuneACCESS, this table was stored by TCRdb with only in-frame sequences that have V and J called. A share of the clones is absent; for the studies checked, an unresolved V gene accounts for under half, and the remainder has no known explanation. Clonal size and the V and J genes are those of that table, whereas D and trimming came from the DNA. Recorded for this sample are 100,000 to 150,000 clones; roughly four fifths of them occurred a single time. The ten largest clones take up approximately 0.86% of the sample.

The TCR comes from a woman aged 60-70 years in good health and CMV-seronegative. Sequenced input: PBMCs.

The nucleotide sequence reads TGTGCCAGCAGCTTTGGGAGAACGGATACGCAGTATTTT. It codes for CASSFGRTDTQYF. The sequence is built from TRBV7-9 and TRBJ2-3; the best D guess is TRBD2, with 5 bases matching. Reading the germline V gene (reference sequence) gives CDR1 SEHNR and CDR2 FQNEAQ. The CDR3 runs 13 amino acids, cysteine and phenylalanine included. Only the CDR3 portion is preserved as DNA: 39 bases, with reading frame beginning at the first base. V lost 3 bases and J lost 6 bases; the stretch between them is 10 bases long.